One sample yielded the 8 T cell receptor beta chains listed below, sequenced in a study of blood T cell repertoires in COVID-19 (TCRdb year 2020). Library prep was done by the immunoSEQ multiplex PCR assay. TCRdb obtained this table from immuneACCESS and retained in-frame rearrangements with V and J assigned. These tables miss some clones; where compared with another copy, unresolved V genes account for less than half of the shortfall, and the remainder is unexplained. The sample table contains roughly 500,000 clones; only one count was recorded for 80% to 90% of them. Over 0.7% of the sample belongs to the ten largest clones. The sample comprised peripheral blood. These receptors came from a man between 18 and 35 years old with COVID-19, enrolled during active disease.

For this clone: The identical CDR3 is also encoded by other nucleotide sequences in the sample. The rearrangement links TRBV12-3 or TRBV12-4 to TRBJ2-5; D gene uncertain. The CDR3 is 11 amino acids. V was shortened by 6 bases and J by 4 bases, with 6 bases between the two germline ends. The CDR3 region has the DNA TGTGCCAGCAGCCTAGGAGAGACCCAGTACTTC. This encodes CASSLGETQYF.

This clone was seen once. The chain combines TRBV6-5 with TRBJ2-1; D possibly corresponds to TRBD2 (6 bases). Germline V gene data show CDR1 as MNHEY and CDR2 as SVGAGI. Trimming shortened V by 5 bases and J by 7 bases, and 9 bases separated the two germline ends. The CDR3 has 12 amino acids. The chain's CDR3 is CASSRGGNEQFF. The CDR3 DNA is TGTGCCAGCAGTCGTGGGGGGAATGAGCAGTTCTTC.

Remarks on this clone: Within the sample, other DNA sequences also encode this same CDR3. V usage is TRBV5-1 and J usage is TRBJ2-5; tentative D call: TRBD2 (5 bases). V was clipped by 1 base and J by 2 bases, with 12 bases between them. Looked up from germline, CDR1 is SGHRS and CDR2 is YFSETQ. The length of the CDR3 is 15 residues. Here the CDR3 DNA reads TGCGCCAGCAGCTTGTCCGGGCGAGGGCAAGAGACCCAGTACTTC. It specifies CASSLSGRGQETQYF.

This clone was seen a single time. The V call is TRBV7-9, the J call TRBJ2-5, with a tentative D call TRBD1 (6 bases). The CDR3 sequence is 14 residues long. The V gene's germline CDR1 is SEHNR and CDR2 FQNEAQ (reference sequence). Trimming shortened V by 3 bases and J by 5 bases, and 13 bases separated the two germline ends. The CDR3 reads CASSFATGEETQYF. CDR3 sequence (DNA): TGTGCCAGCAGCTTCGCGACAGGCGAGGAGACCCAGTACTTC.

The rearrangement uses TRBV7-9 and TRBJ1-4; TRBD1 is a possible D gene (5 bases). The germline V gene encodes CDR1 SEHNR and CDR2 FQNEAQ (reference sequence). V was pared by 4 bases and J by 0 bases, with 15 bases between. CDR3 size: 17 residues. CDR3 sequence (DNA): TGTGCCAGCAGCTCCCCCCCCAGCAGGGCAACTAATGAAAAACTGTTTTTT. Translating it yields CASSSPPSRATNEKLFF.

This sequence joins TRBV18 and TRBJ2-7; TRBD1 matches 11 bases. The J segment lost 4 bases and the V segment lost 0 bases, leaving 8 bases of the junction unmatched. Germline-derived CDR1 and CDR2 are KGHSH and LQKENI. There are 17 residues in the CDR3. CDR3 bases: TGTGCCAGCTCACCACCAAACCTAGGACAGGGGGCTTACGAGCAGTACTTC. Amino acids: CASSPPNLGQGAYEQYF.

V and J are TRBV3-1 (or the pseudogene TRBV3-2) and TRBJ2-3, with D possibly matching TRBD2 (6 bases). The CDR3 sequence is 16 residues long. Deletions cut 4 bases from V and 0 bases from J, with 14 bases between. Germline CDR1 is LGHDT and CDR2 is YNNKEL (reference sequence). In nucleotides, the CDR3 is TGTGCCAGCAGCCTCGCGAGCGGGCCCAGCACAGATACGCAGTATTTT. It codes for CASSLASGPSTDTQYF.

This chain uses TRBV4-2 with TRBJ2-7; D possibly corresponds to TRBD1 (5 bases). V was pared by 3 bases and J by 5 bases, with 5 bases between. The germline gives CDR1 LGHNA, CDR2 YNFKEQ. This CDR3 is 11 amino acids long. The CDR3 protein is CASSQDNEQYF. DNA for the CDR3: TGTGCCAGCAGCCAGGACAACGAGCAGTACTTC.